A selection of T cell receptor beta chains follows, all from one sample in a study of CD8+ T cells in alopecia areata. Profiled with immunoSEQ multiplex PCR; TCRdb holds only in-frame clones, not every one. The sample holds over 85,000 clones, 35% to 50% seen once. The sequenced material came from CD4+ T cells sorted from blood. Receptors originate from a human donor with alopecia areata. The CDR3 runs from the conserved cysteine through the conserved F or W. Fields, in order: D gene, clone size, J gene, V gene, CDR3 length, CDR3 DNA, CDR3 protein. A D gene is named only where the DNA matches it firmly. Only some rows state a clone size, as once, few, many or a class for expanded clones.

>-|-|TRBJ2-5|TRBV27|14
TGTGCCAGCAGTAAGCGGATCAACAAAGAGACCCAGTACTTC
CASSKRINKETQYF
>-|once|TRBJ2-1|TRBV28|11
TGTGCGCGGACGGGAGCGAATGAGCAGTTCTTC
CARTGANEQFF
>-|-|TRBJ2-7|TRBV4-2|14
TGTGCCAGCAGCCAAGCAGTCCCCTCCTACGAGCAGTACTTC
CASSQAVPSYEQYF
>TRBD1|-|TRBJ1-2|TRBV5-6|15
TGTGCCAGCAGCGTGGGACAGGCCCTGTCAAGGGGCTACACCTTC
CASSVGQALSRGYTF
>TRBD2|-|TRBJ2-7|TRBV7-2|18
TGTGCCAGCAGCTTGGAGGGCTCGCTAGCGGGGGGGCACAACGAGCAGTACTTC
CASSLEGSLAGGHNEQYF
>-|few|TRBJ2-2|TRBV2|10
TGTGCCAGCAGAACCGGGGAGCTGTTTTTT
CASRTGELFF
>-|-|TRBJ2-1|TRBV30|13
TGTGCCTGGAGTGTAACCTCCTACAATGAGCAGTTCTTC
CAWSVTSYNEQFF
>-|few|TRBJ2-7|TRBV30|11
TGTGCCTGGAGTGGGACCTACGAGCAGTACTTC
CAWSGTYEQYF
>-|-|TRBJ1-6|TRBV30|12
TGTGCCTGGTCCGGGATCTATTCACCCCTCCACTTT
CAWSGIYSPLHF
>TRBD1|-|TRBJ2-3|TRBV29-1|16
TGCAGCGTTGAAGATGTGGGGACAGGGGGAGCAGATACGCAGTATTTT
CSVEDVGTGGADTQYF
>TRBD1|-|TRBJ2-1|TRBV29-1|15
TGCAGCGTTGATGGTGGGACAGGGACCTACTTTGAGCAGTTCTTC
CSVDGGTGTYFEQFF